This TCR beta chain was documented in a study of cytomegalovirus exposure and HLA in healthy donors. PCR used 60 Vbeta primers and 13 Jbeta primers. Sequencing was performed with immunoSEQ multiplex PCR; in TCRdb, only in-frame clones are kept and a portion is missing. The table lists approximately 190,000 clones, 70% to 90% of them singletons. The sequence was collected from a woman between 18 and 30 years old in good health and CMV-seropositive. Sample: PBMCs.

The DNA for the CDR3 is TGTGCCAGCAGCGGACAGGGGGCGCGGTATGGCTACACCTTC. Its translation is CASSGQGARYGYTF. The V call is TRBV9, the J call TRBJ1-2; TRBD1 agrees at 10 bases. This CDR3 comprises 14 residues. V was clipped by 3 bases and J by 5 bases; unmatched bases: 4. Germline V gene lookup returns CDR1 SGDLS and CDR2 YYNGEE.